This T cell receptor (beta chain) originates from a study of OX40 agonist ivuxolimab in advanced cancers. Overall study context: The drug used for patients, ivuxolimab, was an agonistic anti-OX40 (CD134) antibody. Study findings and constraints: Average numbers of expanded clones were greater in CD8+ T cells than in CD4+. Certain nonresponders likewise exhibited a low normalized T-cell clonal expansion.

This CDR3 contains 14 residues. Germline assignment: CDR1 SNHLY and CDR2 FYNNEI. The trim removed 4 bases at V and 0 bases at J, leaving 2 bases unmatched. Generated by immunoSEQ multiplex PCR, the TCRdb table keeps only in-frame clones and is missing some. Here the sample spans about 68,000 clones, approximately 86% being singletons. Samples of blood were obtained at baseline, on cycle 4 day 1, and on cycle 7 day 1. About this clone itself: Its antigen remains unidentified.

The source of this sequence is an adult with an advanced solid tumor such as melanoma, head and neck, liver or kidney cancer. Material: CD4+ or CD8+ T cells sorted from blood, obtained in a trial of the OX40 agonist ivuxolimab. The chain couples TRBV2 to TRBJ2-7, with 8 bases matching TRBD2. This CDR3 is CASSGTSGSYEQYF. DNA of the CDR3: TGTGCCAGCAGTGGAACTAGCGGCTCCTACGAGCAGTACTTC.